This T cell receptor beta chain was identified in a study of cytomegalovirus exposure and HLA in healthy donors. The wider study: Most genotyped donors, over 70% of about 430, had Caucasian-associated genetic ancestry.

This clone was recorded once. Its matching antigen is unknown. PCR amplification relied on 60 Vbeta primers (plus 13 Jbeta primers). Profiling relied on immunoSEQ multiplex PCR, and the TCRdb table lists in-frame clones only, not all of them. The sample yields under 150,000 clones, about 80% seen once. Whole-study findings and limits: Reportedly, fewer N-insertions than the approximately 700-donor mean appeared in an Asian-associated ancestry cluster in a later analysis. Later analysis associated a missense DCLRE1C variant with TCR beta V- and J-gene trimming. An assumption of roughly uniform sequencing depth across donors underlay the presence/absence analyses.

After removal of 4 bases from V and 1 base from J, the junction contained 4 bases not matched to a gene. In germline, CDR1 is SGHDN, CDR2 FVKESK. The CDR3 loop spans 16 amino acids. The TCR comes from a woman between 50 and 59 years old in good health and CMV-seronegative. Material for sequencing was PBMCs. This rearrangement joins TRBV14 to TRBJ2-3, with TRBD2 matching 11 bases. The CDR3 is CASSLIAGGGTDTQYF. CDR3 nucleotides: TGTGCCAGCAGCCTGATAGCGGGAGGGGGCACAGATACGCAGTATTTT.